This T cell receptor beta chain was sequenced for a study of blood T cell repertoires in COVID-19. Looking at the study overall: The cDNA or gDNA used as material had been derived from T cells, B-cell-depleted T cells, or PBMCs.

The authors' processing: Amplifying reference gene primers gave estimates of nucleated cell counts. This table comes from immunoSEQ multiplex PCR, and its TCRdb copy is limited to in-frame clones, with some not included. The V and J calls and clone size come from that table; D and trimming were worked out from the DNA. This table has around 70,000 clones, roughly nine tenths appearing once. Sequenced sample: peripheral blood. The source of this sequence is a human donor in a cohort sampled during active COVID-19.

CDR3 sequence reads: CASSWTSGTGNEQFF. For the CDR3, the DNA is TGTGCCAGCAGCTGGACTAGCGGGACGGGCAATGAGCAGTTCTTC. The chain recombines TRBV7-2 with TRBJ2-1; 12 positions agree with TRBD2. This CDR3 is 15 amino acids long. Germline V gene sequence: CDR1 SGHTA, CDR2 FQGNSA. V lost 4 bases and J lost 6; bases outside the gene matches: 4.